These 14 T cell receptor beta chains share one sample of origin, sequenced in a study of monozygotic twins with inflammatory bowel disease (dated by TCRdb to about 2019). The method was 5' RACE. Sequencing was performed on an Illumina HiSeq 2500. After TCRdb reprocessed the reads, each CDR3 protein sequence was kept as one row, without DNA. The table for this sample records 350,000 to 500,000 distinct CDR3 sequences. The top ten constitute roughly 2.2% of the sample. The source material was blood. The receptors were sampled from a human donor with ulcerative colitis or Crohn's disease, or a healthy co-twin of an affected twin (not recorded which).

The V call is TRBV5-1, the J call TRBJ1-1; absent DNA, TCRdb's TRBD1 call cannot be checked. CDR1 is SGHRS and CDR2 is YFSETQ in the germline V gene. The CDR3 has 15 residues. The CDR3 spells CASSSGGARRTEAFF. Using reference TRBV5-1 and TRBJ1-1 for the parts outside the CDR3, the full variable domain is KAGVTQTPRYLIKTRGQQVTLSCSPISGHRSVSWYQQTPGQGLQFLFEYFSETQRNKGNFPGRFSGRQFSNSRSEMNVSTLELGDSALYLCASSSGGARRTEAFFGQGTRLTVV.

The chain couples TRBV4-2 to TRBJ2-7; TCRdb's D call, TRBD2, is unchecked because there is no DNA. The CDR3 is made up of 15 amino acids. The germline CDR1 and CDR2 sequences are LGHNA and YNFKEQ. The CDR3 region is CASSQDRWTAGEQYF.

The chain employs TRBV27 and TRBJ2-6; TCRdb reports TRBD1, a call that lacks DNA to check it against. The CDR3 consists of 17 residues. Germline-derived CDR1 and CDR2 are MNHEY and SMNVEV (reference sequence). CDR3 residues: CASSRGQGFVGANVLTF.

CDR3 in amino acids: CSAGTLAGGNDEQFF. The V and J genes are TRBV20-1 and TRBJ2-1; TCRdb indicates TRBD2, and absent DNA this call remains unverified. Germline-derived CDR1 and CDR2 are DFQATT and SNEGSKA (reference sequence). CDR3 length: 15 residues.

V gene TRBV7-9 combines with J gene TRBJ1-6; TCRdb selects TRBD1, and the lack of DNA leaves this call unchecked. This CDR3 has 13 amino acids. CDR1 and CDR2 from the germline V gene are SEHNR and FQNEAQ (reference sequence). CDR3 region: CASSSTGASPLHF.

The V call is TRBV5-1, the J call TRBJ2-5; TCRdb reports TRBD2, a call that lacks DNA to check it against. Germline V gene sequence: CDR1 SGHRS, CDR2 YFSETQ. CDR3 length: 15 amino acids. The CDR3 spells CASSLAPPSLETQYF.

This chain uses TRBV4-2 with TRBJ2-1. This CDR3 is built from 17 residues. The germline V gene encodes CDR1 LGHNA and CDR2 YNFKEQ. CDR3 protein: CASSPRLVSSSYNEQFF.

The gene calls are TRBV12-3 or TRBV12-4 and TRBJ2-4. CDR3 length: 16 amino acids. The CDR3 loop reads CASSRKAGIPKNIQYF.

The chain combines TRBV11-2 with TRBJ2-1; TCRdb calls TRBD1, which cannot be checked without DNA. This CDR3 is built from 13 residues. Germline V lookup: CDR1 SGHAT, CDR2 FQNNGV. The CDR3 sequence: CASSLDRDRVEFF.

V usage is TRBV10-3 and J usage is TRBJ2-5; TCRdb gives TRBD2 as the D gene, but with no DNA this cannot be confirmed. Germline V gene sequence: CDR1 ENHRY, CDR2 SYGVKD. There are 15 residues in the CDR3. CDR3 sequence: CAISPSGGVQETQYF.

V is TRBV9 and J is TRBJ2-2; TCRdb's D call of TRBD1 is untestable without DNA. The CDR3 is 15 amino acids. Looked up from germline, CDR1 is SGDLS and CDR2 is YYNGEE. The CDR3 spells CASREGGADTGELFF.

CDR3: CASSPMGLAAGELFF. V usage is TRBV7-2 and J usage is TRBJ2-2; checking the TCRdb D call of TRBD2 is not possible without DNA. There are 15 residues in the CDR3. The V gene's germline CDR1 is SGHTA and CDR2 FQGNSA. Based on the CDR3 plus reference TRBV7-2 and TRBJ2-2, the full variable domain is GAGVSQSPSNKVTEKGKDVELRCDPISGHTALYWYRQSLGQGLEFLIYFQGNSAPDKSGLPSDRFSAERTGGSVSTLTIQRTQQEDSAVYLCASSPMGLAAGELFFGEGSRLTVL.

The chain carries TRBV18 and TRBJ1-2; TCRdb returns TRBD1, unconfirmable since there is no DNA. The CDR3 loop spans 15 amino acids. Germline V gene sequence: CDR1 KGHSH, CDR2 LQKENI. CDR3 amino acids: CASSPERDPYYGYTF. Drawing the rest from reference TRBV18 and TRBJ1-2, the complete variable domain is NAGVMQNPRHLVRRRGQEARLRCSPMKGHSHVYWYRQLPEEGLKFMVYLQKENIIDESGMPKERFSAEFPKEGPSILRIQQVVRGDSAAYFCASSPERDPYYGYTFGSGTRLTVV.

CDR3 residues: CASSLLANSGANVLTF. This chain joins TRBV27 and TRBJ2-6. CDR3 size: 16 residues. Germline CDR1 MNHEY, CDR2 SMNVEV (reference sequence).